These 26 T cell receptor beta chains were sequenced from one sample in a study of shared clonotypes between healthy human individuals. TCRdb keeps only in-frame clones here, not all; method: immunoSEQ multiplex PCR. The data hold around 1.5 million clones, with 98% observed a single time. The sequenced material came from naive CD4+ T cells sorted from blood. Subset defined: CD45RA+ positively selected. The receptors shown here come from a man aged 25-45 years in good health.

This clone has just one count. The V gene is TRBV7-2, the J gene TRBJ2-7, with TRBD2 as a possible D gene (6 bases). CDR1 and CDR2 from the germline V gene are SGHTA and FQGNSA. Trimming pared 5 bases from V and 6 bases from J, leaving 11 bases between. This CDR3 comprises 12 residues. The CDR3 is CASSNLASEQYF. As DNA, the CDR3 is TGTGCCAGCAGCAACCTAGCGTCCGAGCAGTACTTC. The full variable domain, completed using reference TRBV7-2 and TRBJ2-7, is GAGVSQSPSNKVTEKGKDVELRCDPISGHTALYWYRQSLGQGLEFLIYFQGNSAPDKSGLPSDRFSAERTGGSVSTLTIQRTQQEDSAVYLCASSNLASEQYFGPGTRLTVT.

This chain uses TRBV29-1 with TRBJ2-3, with a weak D call TRBD2 (6 bases). Germline V CDR1 and CDR2: SQVTM, ANQGSEA. Trimming cost V 8 bases and J 4 bases, with 13 bases left between them. The CDR3 runs to 12 residues. CDR3 sequence reads: CSTARGSDTQYF. CDR3 nucleotide sequence: TGCAGCACTGCGCGGGGATCAGATACGCAGTATTTT.

The chain carries TRBV25-1 and TRBJ1-2; D is uncertain. Germline CDR1 reads MGHDK; CDR2 reads SYGVNS. The CDR3 consists of 14 residues. The V and J ends lost 0 bases and 0 bases respectively, with 5 bases between them. The CDR3 nucleotides read TGTGCCAGCAGTGAATATGGGACTAACTATGGCTACACCTTC. Amino acid sequence: CASSEYGTNYGYTF.

The chain combines TRBV28 with TRBJ2-1, with TRBD2 matching over 9 bases. Per germline, CDR1 MDHEN and CDR2 SYDVKM. J was trimmed by 13 bases and V by 3 bases; bases with no gene match: 10. The CDR3 is 14 amino acids. CDR3 coding DNA: TGTGCCAGCAGTTTCCCGGGTCCGGGACTAGCTCAGTTCTTC. This encodes CASSFPGPGLAQFF.

The chain has TRBV6-1 and TRBJ2-7; no definite D call. The length of the CDR3 is 15 residues. CDR1 and CDR2 from the germline V gene are MNHNS and SASEGT. Trimming took off 1 base at V and 3 bases at J, with 13 bases between the two ends. The CDR3: CASSEGVGLIYEQYF. Here the CDR3 DNA reads TGTGCCAGCAGTGAAGGGGTAGGATTGATCTACGAGCAGTACTTC.

This sequence joins TRBV18 and TRBJ2-3, with D possibly matching TRBD2 (6 bases). Germline CDR1 reads KGHSH; CDR2 reads LQKENI. Trimming left V 4 bases short and J 9 bases short, with 23 bases between. This CDR3 has 16 amino acids. The CDR3: CASSQVGTEGGRTQYF. For the CDR3, the DNA is TGTGCCAGCTCACAAGTTGGGACTGAAGGTGGAAGAACGCAGTATTTT.

With regard to this clone: Other DNA sequences in this sample translate to the same CDR3. The CDR3 here is CASSPAGYEQYF. The DNA for the CDR3 is TGTGCCAGCTCACCAGCGGGTTACGAGCAGTACTTC. The rearrangement joins TRBV18 to TRBJ2-7, with a possible D match to TRBD2 (5 bases). The CDR3 covers 12 residues. Looked up from germline, CDR1 is KGHSH and CDR2 is LQKENI. The V gene lost 2 bases and the J gene lost 4 bases, with 6 bases spanning the gap.

V gene TRBV10-1 combines with J gene TRBJ1-1; D is unresolved. CDR1 and CDR2 (germline): WNHNN, SYGVQD (reference sequence). This CDR3 spans 14 amino acids. V lost 0 bases and J 3 bases, leaving 8 bases between the germline ends. CDR3 loop: CASSESGGHTEAFF. The CDR3 DNA follows: TGCGCCAGCAGTGAGTCAGGAGGGCACACTGAAGCTTTCTTT.

The rearrangement uses TRBV7-2 and TRBJ2-7; D remains unclear. The V end was cut by 0 bases, the J end by 0 bases, with 12 bases between. The CDR3 is 16 residues long. Looked up from germline, CDR1 is SGHTA and CDR2 is FQGNSA. The CDR3 protein is CASSLAFDSSSYEQYF. CDR3 coding DNA: TGTGCCAGCAGCTTAGCGTTTGATTCCAGCTCCTACGAGCAGTACTTC.

This chain joins TRBV7-9 and TRBJ1-4, with D tentatively TRBD1 (5 bases). The germline V and J ends were trimmed by 5 bases and 11 bases, with 15 bases remaining between them. Germline V gives CDR1 SEHNR, CDR2 FQNEAQ (reference sequence). This CDR3 is 13 amino acids long. The chain's CDR3 is CASSPKGRDKLFF. The CDR3 DNA sequence: TGTGCCAGCAGCCCAAAGGGGCGCGATAAACTGTTTTTT.

This chain links TRBV14 with TRBJ2-7; 10 bases agree with TRBD2. After removal of 9 bases from V and 4 bases from J, the junction contained 9 bases not matched to a gene. Germline CDR1 is SGHDN and CDR2 is FVKESK. This CDR3 contains 14 residues. CDR3 amino acids: CASPRTSGVYEQYF. CDR3 bases: TGTGCCAGTCCTAGGACTAGCGGAGTGTACGAGCAGTACTTC.

The J gene is TRBJ2-7, the V gene TRBV28; 9 bases match TRBD1. The junction had 6 bases not matched to a gene; V was cut back by 4 bases and J by 2 bases. CDR1 is MDHEN, CDR2 SYDVKM, per germline. This CDR3 is 15 amino acids long. This CDR3 reads CASSSGTGSPYEQYF. The CDR3 DNA reads TGTGCCAGCAGTTCCGGGACAGGGTCCCCCTACGAGCAGTACTTC.

V gene TRBV5-6 combines with J gene TRBJ2-1; unclear D gene. Looked up from germline, CDR1 is SGHDT and CDR2 is YYEEEE. This CDR3 is 15 amino acids long. Deletions cut 2 bases from V and 3 bases from J, with 12 bases between. The CDR3 sequence is CASSFGSHYYNEQFF. For the CDR3, the DNA is TGTGCCAGCAGCTTCGGCAGCCACTACTACAATGAGCAGTTCTTC. Full variable domain (rest looked up from reference TRBV5-6 and TRBJ2-1): DAGVTQSPTHLIKTRGQQVTLRCSPKSGHDTVSWYQQALGQGPQFIFQYYEEEERQRGNFPDRFSGHQFPNYSSELNVNALLLGDSALYLCASSFGSHYYNEQFFGPGTRLTVL.

The chain is built from TRBV18 and TRBJ2-3, with D perhaps matching TRBD1 (6 bases). Germline V gene sequence: CDR1 KGHSH, CDR2 LQKENI. This CDR3 is built from 19 residues. Between the trimmed V and J ends, which lost 6 bases and 2 bases, there was a span of 27 bases. CDR3 loop: CASSRLQGSQGSNTDTQYF. The CDR3 region has the DNA TGTGCCAGCTCCCGGCTCCAGGGTTCCCAGGGGAGTAACACAGATACGCAGTATTTT.

This chain uses TRBV2 with TRBJ2-3; D unresolved. Trimming took off 1 base at V and 4 bases at J, with 6 bases between the two ends. This CDR3 spans 13 amino acids. Germline CDR1 is SNHLY and CDR2 is FYNNEI. The chain's CDR3 is CASSEGWADTQYF. In nucleotides, the CDR3 is TGTGCCAGCAGTGAAGGGTGGGCAGATACGCAGTATTTT.

The chain employs TRBV11-2 and TRBJ2-7, with 9 bases identical to TRBD1. CDR1 is SGHAT and CDR2 is FQNNGV in the germline V gene. The CDR3 is made up of 16 amino acids. J was trimmed by 5 bases and V by 3 bases; bases with no gene match: 11. As DNA, the CDR3 is TGTGCCAGCAGCTTTGACCCCGGACAGGGGTACCACGAGCAGTACTTC. Translation gives CASSFDPGQGYHEQYF.

Turning to this clone: Other nucleotide sequences in the sample specify the same CDR3. The chain combines TRBV7-3 with TRBJ2-7; perhaps TRBD1 as D (5 bases). The germline V gene encodes CDR1 SGHTA and CDR2 FQGTGA. This CDR3 is 13 amino acids long. The V end was cut by 5 bases, the J end by 3 bases, with 11 bases between. The CDR3 spells CASSLDRSYEQYF. The CDR3 coding sequence is TGTGCCAGCAGCCTTGACAGAAGCTACGAGCAGTACTTC.

This chain links TRBV9 with TRBJ2-1; 10 nucleotides align to TRBD2. Germline V gives CDR1 SGDLS, CDR2 YYNGEE. J gave up 7 bases and V 0 bases, and 16 bases lay outside the gene matches. The CDR3 totals 19 residues. Here the CDR3 DNA reads TGTGCCAGCAGCGTAGGAACCAGCGGGAGGGCCGGCGGGTGGAATGAGCAGTTCTTC. This translates into CASSVGTSGRAGGWNEQFF.

The chain recombines TRBV15 with TRBJ2-1; 14 bases are shared with TRBD2. This CDR3 spans 16 amino acids. V shed 4 bases and J 4 bases; nucleotides not matched to a gene: 3. CDR1 is LNHNV and CDR2 is YYDKDF in the germline V gene (reference sequence). In DNA, the CDR3 is TGTGCCACCAGCACTAGACTAGCGGGAGGGTACAATGAGCAGTTCTTC. Amino acids: CATSTRLAGGYNEQFF.

The J gene is TRBJ2-3, the V gene TRBV4-1, with TRBD2 identical over 10 bases. The CDR3 consists of 18 residues. Per the germline V gene, CDR1 is MGHRA and CDR2 is YSYEKL. V was pared by 4 bases and J by 2 bases, with 12 bases of the junction left unmatched. The CDR3: CASSPPYPSGSVTDTQYF. The CDR3 DNA reads TGCGCCAGCAGCCCACCGTACCCTAGCGGGAGTGTCACAGATACGCAGTATTTT.

The chain carries TRBV7-9 and TRBJ2-3; tentatively, D is TRBD1 or TRBD2 (6 bases each). The CDR3 has 15 amino acids. Trimming shortened V by 5 bases and J by 5 bases, and 17 bases separated the two germline ends. The germline gives CDR1 SEHNR, CDR2 FQNEAQ (reference sequence). CDR3 in amino acids: CASSPRWGAEDTQYF. In nucleotides, the CDR3 is TGTGCCAGCAGCCCGCGTTGGGGGGCTGAAGATACGCAGTATTTT.

The chain couples TRBV7-2 to TRBJ2-7; 14 bases map to TRBD2. CDR3 size: 18 residues. The J segment lost 7 bases and the V segment lost 5 bases, leaving 16 bases of the junction unmatched. Germline V lookup: CDR1 SGHTA, CDR2 FQGNSA. This CDR3 is CASSKGLAGGNLREEQYF. The CDR3 DNA is TGTGCCAGCAGCAAAGGACTAGCGGGAGGCAATCTCCGAGAAGAGCAGTACTTC.

The rearrangement uses TRBV5-1 and TRBJ1-4, with D unclear. The CDR3 has 15 amino acids. V lost 0 bases and J lost 3, with 9 bases in between. CDR1 and CDR2 (germline): SGHRS, YFSETQ. The DNA of the CDR3 is TGCGCCAGCAGCTTGGCGGCAGGACCTAATGAAAAACTGTTTTTT. This gives the protein CASSLAAGPNEKLFF.

V gene TRBV2 combines with J gene TRBJ2-7; tentatively, D is TRBD1 (6 bases). Germline lookup yields CDR1 SNHLY and CDR2 FYNNEI. The CDR3 has 14 amino acids. V lost 5 bases and J lost 2, with 13 bases in between. The CDR3 DNA reads as TGTGCCAGCAGTCCTCCAGGGGATCCCTACGAGCAGTACTTC. Translating it yields CASSPPGDPYEQYF.

This chain uses TRBV28 with TRBJ2-7, with 7 bases that match TRBD2. This CDR3 comprises 14 residues. J was trimmed by 7 bases and V by 5 bases; bases with no gene match: 11. Germline V gene sequence: CDR1 MDHEN, CDR2 SYDVKM. In DNA form, the CDR3 reads TGTGCCAGCAGTCCGGGGACTACCTTCCTAGAGCAGTACTTC. It yields the protein CASSPGTTFLEQYF.

The chain carries TRBV28 and TRBJ2-7; TRBD2 aligns across 10 bases. The CDR3 is made up of 18 amino acids. Germline V gives CDR1 MDHEN, CDR2 SYDVKM. After removal of 4 bases from V and 0 bases from J, the junction contained 12 bases not matched to a gene. CDR3 nucleotide sequence: TGTGCCAGCAGTTCCCTATCACGGACTAGCGGTTTCTCCTACGAGCAGTACTTC. This sequence encodes CASSSLSRTSGFSYEQYF. The full variable domain, with the rest looked up from reference TRBV28 and TRBJ2-7, is DVKVTQSSRYLVKRTGEKVFLECVQDMDHENMFWYRQDPGLGLRLIYFSYDVKMKEKGDIPEGYSVSREKKERFSLILESASTNQTSMYLCASSSLSRTSGFSYEQYFGPGTRLTVT.